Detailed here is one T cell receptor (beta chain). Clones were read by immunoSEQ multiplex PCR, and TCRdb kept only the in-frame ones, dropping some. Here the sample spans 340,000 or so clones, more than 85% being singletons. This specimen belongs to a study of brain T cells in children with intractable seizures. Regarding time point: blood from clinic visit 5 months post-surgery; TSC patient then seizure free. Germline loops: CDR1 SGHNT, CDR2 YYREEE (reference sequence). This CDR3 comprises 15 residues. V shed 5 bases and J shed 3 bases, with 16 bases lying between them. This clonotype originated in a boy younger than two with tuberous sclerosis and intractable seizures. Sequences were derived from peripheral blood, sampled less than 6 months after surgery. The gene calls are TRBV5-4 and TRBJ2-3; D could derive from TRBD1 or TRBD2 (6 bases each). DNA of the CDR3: TGTGCCAGCAGGGGGGGCTCGGAAGGGACAGATACGCAGTATTTT. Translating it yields CASRGGSEGTDTQYF.